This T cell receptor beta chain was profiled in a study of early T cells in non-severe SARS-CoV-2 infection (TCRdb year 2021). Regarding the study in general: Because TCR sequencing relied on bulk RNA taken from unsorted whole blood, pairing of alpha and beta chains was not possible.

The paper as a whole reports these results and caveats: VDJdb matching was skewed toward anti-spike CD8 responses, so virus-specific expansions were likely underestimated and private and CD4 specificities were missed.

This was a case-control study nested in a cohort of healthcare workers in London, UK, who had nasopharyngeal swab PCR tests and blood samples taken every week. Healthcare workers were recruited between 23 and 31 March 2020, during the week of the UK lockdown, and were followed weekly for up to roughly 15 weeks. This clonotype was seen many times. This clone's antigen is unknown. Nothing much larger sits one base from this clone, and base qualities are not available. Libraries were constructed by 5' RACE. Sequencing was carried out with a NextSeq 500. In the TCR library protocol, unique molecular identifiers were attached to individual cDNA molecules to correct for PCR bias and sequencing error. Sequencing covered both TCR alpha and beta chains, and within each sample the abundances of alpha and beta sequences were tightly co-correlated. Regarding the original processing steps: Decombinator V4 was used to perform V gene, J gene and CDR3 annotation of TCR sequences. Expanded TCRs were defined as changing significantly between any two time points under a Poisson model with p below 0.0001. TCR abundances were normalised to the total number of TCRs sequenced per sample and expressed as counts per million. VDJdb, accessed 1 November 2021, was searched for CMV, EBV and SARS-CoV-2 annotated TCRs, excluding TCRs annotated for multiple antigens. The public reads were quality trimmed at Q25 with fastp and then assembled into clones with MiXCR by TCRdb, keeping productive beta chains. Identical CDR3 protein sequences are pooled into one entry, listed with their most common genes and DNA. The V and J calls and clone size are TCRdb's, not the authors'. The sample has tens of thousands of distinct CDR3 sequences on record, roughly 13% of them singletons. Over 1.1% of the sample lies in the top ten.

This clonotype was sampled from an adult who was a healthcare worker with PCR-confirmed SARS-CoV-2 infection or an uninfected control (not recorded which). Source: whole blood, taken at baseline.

The nucleotides are TGTGCCAGCAGCCAAGATATCGGCCATCCCTACGAGCAGTACTTC. The encoded protein is CASSQDIGHPYEQYF. The receptor chain draws on TRBV3-1 and TRBJ2-7; the D gene cannot be named for sure. The V end loses 0 bases and the J end loses 2 bases, and a stretch of 11 bases separates them. Including cysteine and phenylalanine, the CDR3 has 15 amino acids. Left in the record is the CDR3 DNA by itself, 45 bases read in frame from the first base. According to the germline V gene (reference sequence), CDR1 reads LGHDT and CDR2 reads YNNKEL.